This note documents a single TCR beta chain sequence. Unmatched junction bases numbered 7, after V lost 4 bases and J lost 7 bases. The CDR3 is 15 amino acids. CDR1 and CDR2 from the germline V gene are LGHDT and YNNKEL (reference sequence). Authors' analysis steps: Reference gene primers were amplified, and this amplification served to estimate nucleated cell counts. Data came from immunoSEQ multiplex PCR; TCRdb stores just in-frame clones and leaves some out. The V and J calls and clone size were taken over from that table, and D and trimming were inferred from the DNA. Here the sample spans approximately 170,000 clones, approximately 86% being singletons. The sample comes from a study of blood T cell repertoires in COVID-19. Study background: Sites in the United States, Italy and Spain provided acute and convalescent COVID-19 samples. T cells, B-cell-depleted T cells, or PBMCs provided the cDNA or gDNA that served as material.

The sample was peripheral blood. The chain has TRBV3-1 (or the pseudogene TRBV3-2) and TRBJ2-2; 9 nucleotides align to TRBD2. The source is a man between 70 and 80 years old with acute or convalescent COVID-19. The CDR3 coding sequence is TGTGCCAGCAGCCTAGTGACTAGCGGCCGCGGGGAGCTGTTTTTT. It translates to CASSLVTSGRGELFF.